This TCR beta chain was captured in a study of cytomegalovirus exposure and HLA in healthy donors. Study-wide findings and caveats: Follow-up analysis found HLA locus-dependent TCR association rates, highest for DRB1 and lowest for HLA-C. Immune exposure information comprised only CMV serostatus.

Germline V lookup: CDR1 SGHTA, CDR2 FQGNSA. The V end lost 8 bases, the J end lost 0 bases, and 11 bases lay between the germline ends. This CDR3 is built from 13 residues. A remark on this clone: The target antigen is unknown.

The PCR contained 60 Vbeta and 13 Jbeta primers. Profiled with immunoSEQ multiplex PCR; TCRdb holds only in-frame clones, not every one. Here the sample spans roughly 120,000 clones, over 60% being singletons. The chain employs TRBV7-2 and TRBJ2-7; D may be TRBD1 (6 bases). The TCR originated in a woman in her thirties or forties in good health and CMV-seropositive. The material sequenced was PBMCs. The CDR3 region is CASGTPNSYEQYF. CDR3 bases: TGTGCCAGCGGGACACCAAACTCCTACGAGCAGTACTTC.